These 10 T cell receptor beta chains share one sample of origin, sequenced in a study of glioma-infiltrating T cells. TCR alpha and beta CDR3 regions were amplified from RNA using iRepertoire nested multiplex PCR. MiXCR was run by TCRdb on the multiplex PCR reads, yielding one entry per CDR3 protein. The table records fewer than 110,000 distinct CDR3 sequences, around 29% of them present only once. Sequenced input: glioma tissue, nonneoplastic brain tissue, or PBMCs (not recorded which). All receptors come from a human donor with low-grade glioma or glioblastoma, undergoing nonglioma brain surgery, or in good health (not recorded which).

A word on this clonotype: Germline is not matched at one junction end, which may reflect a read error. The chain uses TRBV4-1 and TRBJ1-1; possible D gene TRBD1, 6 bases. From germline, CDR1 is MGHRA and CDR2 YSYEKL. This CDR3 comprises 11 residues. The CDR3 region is CASGQNTESFF. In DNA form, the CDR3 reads TGCGCTAGTGGACAGAACACTGAATCTTTCTTT.

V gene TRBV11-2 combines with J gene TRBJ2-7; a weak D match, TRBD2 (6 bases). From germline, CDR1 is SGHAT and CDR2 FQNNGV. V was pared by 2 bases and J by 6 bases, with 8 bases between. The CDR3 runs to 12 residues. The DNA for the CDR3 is TGTGCCAGCAGCTTAACGGGAGCCGAGCAGTACTTC. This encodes CASSLTGAEQYF.

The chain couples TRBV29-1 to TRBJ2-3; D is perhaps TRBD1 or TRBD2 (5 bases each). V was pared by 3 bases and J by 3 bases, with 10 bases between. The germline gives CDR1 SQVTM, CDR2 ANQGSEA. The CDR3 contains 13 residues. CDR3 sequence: CSVDFGATDTQYF. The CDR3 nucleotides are TGCAGCGTTGATTTCGGGGCGACAGATACGCAGTATTTT.

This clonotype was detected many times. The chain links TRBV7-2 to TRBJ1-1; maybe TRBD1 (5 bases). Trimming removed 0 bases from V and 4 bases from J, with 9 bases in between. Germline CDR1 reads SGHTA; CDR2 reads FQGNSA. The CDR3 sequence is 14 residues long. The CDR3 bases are TGTGCCAGCAGCTTAGCCCAGGGACGCACTGAAGCTTTCTTT. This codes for CASSLAQGRTEAFF.

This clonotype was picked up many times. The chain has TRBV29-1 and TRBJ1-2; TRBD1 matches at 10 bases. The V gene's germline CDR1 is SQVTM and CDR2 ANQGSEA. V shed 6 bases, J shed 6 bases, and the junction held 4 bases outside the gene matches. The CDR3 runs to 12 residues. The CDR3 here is CSVGQGGDGYTF. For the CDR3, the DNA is TGCAGCGTCGGACAGGGGGGTGATGGCTACACCTTC.

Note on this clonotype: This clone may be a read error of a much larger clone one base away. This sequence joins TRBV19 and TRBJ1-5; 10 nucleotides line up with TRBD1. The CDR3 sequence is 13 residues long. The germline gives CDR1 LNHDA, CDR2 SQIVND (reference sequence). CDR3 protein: CASGQGGNQPQNF. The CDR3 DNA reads TGTGCCAGTGGACAGGGGGGGAATCAGCCCCAGAATTTT.

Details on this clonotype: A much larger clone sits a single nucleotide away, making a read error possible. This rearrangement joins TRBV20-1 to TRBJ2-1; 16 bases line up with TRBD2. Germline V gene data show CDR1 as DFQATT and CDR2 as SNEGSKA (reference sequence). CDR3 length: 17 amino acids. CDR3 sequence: CSAPGLAGGSSYNEQLF. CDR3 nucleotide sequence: TGCAGTGCCCCGGGACTAGCGGGGGGGAGCTCCTACAATGAGCAGCTCTTC.

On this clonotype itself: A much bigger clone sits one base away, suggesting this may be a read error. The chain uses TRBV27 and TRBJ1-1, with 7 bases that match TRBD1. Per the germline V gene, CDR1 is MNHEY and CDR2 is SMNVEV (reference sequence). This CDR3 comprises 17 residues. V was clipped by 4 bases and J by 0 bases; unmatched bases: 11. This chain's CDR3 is CASSSPGGISMNTEAFF. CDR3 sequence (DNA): TGTGCCAGCAGTTCCCCAGGGGGAATTTCTATGAACACTGAAGCTTTCTTT.

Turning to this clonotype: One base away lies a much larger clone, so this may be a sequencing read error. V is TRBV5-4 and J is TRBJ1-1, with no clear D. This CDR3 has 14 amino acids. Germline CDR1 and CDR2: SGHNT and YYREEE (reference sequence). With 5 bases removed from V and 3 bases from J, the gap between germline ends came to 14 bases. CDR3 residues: CASRVRRTDTEAFF. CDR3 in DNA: TGTGCCAGCAGAGTGCGACGGACGGACACTGAAGCTTTCTTT.

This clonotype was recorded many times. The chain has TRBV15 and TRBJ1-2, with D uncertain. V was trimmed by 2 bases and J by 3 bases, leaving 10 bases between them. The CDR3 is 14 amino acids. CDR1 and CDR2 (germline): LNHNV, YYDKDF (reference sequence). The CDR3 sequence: CATSRSNGDYGYTF. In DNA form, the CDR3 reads TGTGCCACCAGCAGATCTAACGGGGACTATGGCTACACCTTC.